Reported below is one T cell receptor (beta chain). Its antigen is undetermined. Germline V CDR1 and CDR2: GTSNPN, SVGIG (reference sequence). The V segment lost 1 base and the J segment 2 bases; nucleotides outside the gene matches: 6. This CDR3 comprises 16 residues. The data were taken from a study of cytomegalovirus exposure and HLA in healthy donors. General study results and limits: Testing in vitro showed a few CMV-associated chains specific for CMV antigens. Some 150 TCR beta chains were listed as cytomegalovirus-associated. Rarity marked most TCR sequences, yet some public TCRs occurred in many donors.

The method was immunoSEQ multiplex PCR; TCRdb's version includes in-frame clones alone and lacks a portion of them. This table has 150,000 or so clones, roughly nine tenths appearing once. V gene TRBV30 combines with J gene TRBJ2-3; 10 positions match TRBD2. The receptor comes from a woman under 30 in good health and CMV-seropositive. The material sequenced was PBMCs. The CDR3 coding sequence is TGTGCCTGGAGTGCATTAGCGGGAGGTCCCACAGATACGCAGTATTTT. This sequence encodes CAWSALAGGPTDTQYF. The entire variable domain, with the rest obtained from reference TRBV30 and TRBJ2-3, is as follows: SQTIHQWPATLVQPVGSPLSLECTVEGTSNPNLYWYRQAAGRGLQLLFYSVGIGQISSEVPQNLSASRPQDRQFILSSKKLLLSDSGFYLCAWSALAGGPTDTQYFGPGTRLTVL.